This T cell receptor (beta chain) was documented in a study of blood T cell repertoires in COVID-19. As for the study in general: COVID-19 samples from acute and convalescent phases originated in the United States, Italy and Spain. PBMCs, B-cell-depleted T cells, or T cells provided the cDNA or gDNA that made up the material.

Those enrolled, adults aged 18 to 89 years, came from roughly 23 US areas. Original processing notes: From reference gene primer amplification, estimates of nucleated cell counts were derived. Only in-frame clones appear in the TCRdb table, and some are missing; sequencing was by immunoSEQ multiplex PCR. V, J and clone size derive from that table, while D and trimming were established from the DNA sequence. The sample records 140,000 to 150,000 clones, roughly 88% being singletons. Germline CDR1 SQVTM, CDR2 ANQGSEA. CDR3 size: 14 residues. With 5 bases clipped from V and 6 bases from J, the junction kept 5 bases outside the gene matches.

The source is a woman in her 30s with acute COVID-19. The chain is built from TRBV29-1 and TRBJ2-1; TRBD2 matches at 12 bases. The specimen sequenced was PBMCs or T cells enriched from blood (not recorded which). The CDR3: CSVTTSGRSNEQFF. The CDR3 DNA sequence: TGCAGCGTTACGACTAGCGGGAGATCCAATGAGCAGTTCTTC.